A selection of T cell receptor beta chains follows, all from one sample in a study of blood T cell repertoires in COVID-19. Generated by immunoSEQ multiplex PCR, the TCRdb table keeps only in-frame clones and is missing some. Of about 170,000 clones listed, around nine tenths were seen once; the top ten hold more than 3%. The sample comprised peripheral blood. The origin of the receptors is a man aged 70-80 years with acute or convalescent COVID-19. The CDR3 runs from the conserved cysteine through the conserved F or W. The D gene is left open where the match is weak. Clone size, where shown, is once, few, many, or a class for clones that have expanded.

j_call v_call d_call clone_size cdr3_aa cdr3_nt
TRBJ1-1 TRBV30 - - CAFSAPGRAFF TGTGCCTTCTCGGCCCCCGGGAGGGCTTTCTTT
TRBJ1-1 TRBV7-5 - - CVRSTRDRTNTEAFF TGTGTCAGAAGCACCCGGGACAGGACGAACACTGAAGCTTTCTTT
TRBJ2-3 TRBV7-6 - - CASSLGILQGSTDTQYF TGTGCCAGCAGCTTAGGGATCCTACAGGGCTCCACAGATACGCAGTATTTT
TRBJ1-3 TRBV5-1 TRBD1 - CASSSQGQPGNTIYF TGCGCCAGCAGCTCCCAGGGACAGCCCGGAAACACCATATATTTT
TRBJ2-3 TRBV5-4 - - CASSPGQTYQSTDTQYF TGTGCCAGCAGCCCTGGACAGACATATCAAAGCACAGATACGCAGTATTTT
TRBJ2-2 TRBV28 TRBD1 - CASRLTGGGNTGELFF TGTGCCAGCAGACTGACAGGGGGTGGAAACACCGGGGAGCTGTTTTTT
TRBJ2-1 TRBV2 - - CATSPTGDEQFF TGTGCCACTAGCCCTACGGGCGATGAGCAGTTCTTC
TRBJ1-5 TRBV3-1/TRBV3-2 - - CASSQMTGPNQPQHF TGTGCCAGCAGCCAAATGACAGGCCCAAATCAGCCCCAGCATTTT
TRBJ2-2 TRBV5-6 - - CASSFGARNTGELFF TGTGCCAGCAGCTTTGGGGCGCGGAACACCGGGGAGCTGTTTTTT
TRBJ2-3 TRBV3-1/TRBV3-2 - - CASSHADTQYF TGTGCCAGCAGCCACGCGGATACGCAGTATTTT
TRBJ1-5 TRBV27 TRBD1 - CASSFSRTGGINQPQHF TGTGCCAGCAGTTTTTCCCGGACAGGGGGTATCAATCAGCCCCAGCATTTT
TRBJ2-7 TRBV29-1 - - CSVLGPQAYEQYF TGCAGCGTTTTGGGGCCCCAAGCCTACGAGCAGTACTTC
TRBJ2-1 TRBV29-1 TRBD1 - CSVRTGYNEQFF TGCAGCGTTAGGACAGGCTACAATGAGCAGTTCTTC
TRBJ2-3 TRBV2 - once CASKLEGDTQYF TGTGCCAGCAAACTAGAAGGAGATACGCAGTATTTT
TRBJ2-7 TRBV5-4 - few CAIPGRDFVHEQYF TGTGCCATCCCCGGCCGGGACTTCGTCCACGAGCAGTACTTC
TRBJ1-2 TRBV28 TRBD1 - CASSSTGTGNYGYTF TGTGCCAGCAGTTCAACCGGGACAGGGAACTATGGCTACACCTTC
TRBJ2-3 TRBV6-5 - - CASSYSGQILTDTQYF TGTGCCAGCAGTTACTCTGGGCAGATCCTCACAGATACGCAGTATTTT
TRBJ2-3 TRBV5-5 TRBD2 - CARRRGASGGASTDTQYF TGTGCCCGCCGCCGGGGGGCGAGCGGGGGGGCTAGCACAGATACGCAGTATTTT
TRBJ2-1 TRBV11-2 - - CASSLVAMSYNEQFF TGTGCCAGCAGCTTAGTAGCGATGTCCTACAATGAGCAGTTCTTC
TRBJ2-2 TRBV6-5 TRBD1 - CASRRRQGNTGELFF TGTGCCAGCAGAAGAAGACAGGGCAACACCGGGGAGCTGTTTTTT
TRBJ1-3 TRBV28 - - CASSPPEGVRNTIYF TGTGCCAGCAGTCCCCCCGAGGGGGTACGAAACACCATATATTTT
TRBJ2-1 TRBV7-9 - few CASSQTGNEQFF TGTGCCAGCAGCCAGACAGGTAATGAGCAGTTCTTC
TRBJ1-6 TRBV28 TRBD1 - CASLIQGALNSPLHF TGTGCCAGCCTAATCCAGGGGGCTTTAAATTCACCCCTCCACTTT
TRBJ2-7 TRBV2 - - CASVPRGSYEQYF TGTGCCAGCGTACCCCGGGGCTCCTACGAGCAGTACTTC
TRBJ2-3 TRBV24-1 TRBD2 - CATSSTSGSLDTQYF TGTGCCACCAGTTCGACTAGCGGGAGTTTGGATACGCAGTATTTT
TRBJ2-2 TRBV6-6 - - CASKPEVYGELFF TGTGCCAGCAAGCCGGAGGTTTACGGGGAGCTGTTTTTT
TRBJ1-4 TRBV6-6 TRBD1 - CASSPYRGHGFSEKLFF TGTGCCAGCAGTCCCTACAGGGGGCATGGCTTTAGTGAAAAACTGTTTTTT
TRBJ1-3 TRBV3-1/TRBV3-2 - once CASSQAGGDTIYF TGTGCCAGCAGCCAAGCGGGGGGGGACACCATATATTTT
TRBJ1-1 TRBV30 TRBD1 - CAWKSKDRVIFGTEAFF TGTGCCTGGAAGTCCAAAGACAGGGTGATTTTCGGGACTGAAGCTTTCTTT
TRBJ2-5 TRBV5-4 TRBD2 - CASSFLSVLAGGIQETQYF TGTGCCAGCAGCTTTCTTTCGGTTCTAGCGGGGGGGATCCAAGAGACCCAGTACTTC
TRBJ2-7 TRBV5-4 - once CASSLPPDREGYEQYF TGTGCCAGCAGCCTACCGCCGGACAGGGAGGGCTACGAGCAGTACTTC
TRBJ1-2 TRBV9 TRBD1 few CASSPGTGRDGYTF TGTGCCAGCAGCCCTGGGACAGGGAGGGATGGCTACACCTTC
TRBJ1-4 TRBV15 TRBD1 - CATSSGKQGANEKLFF TGTGCCACCAGCAGCGGTAAACAGGGGGCTAATGAAAAACTGTTTTTT
TRBJ2-5 TRBV28 TRBD2 - CASSLLAGVETQYF TGTGCCAGCAGTTTACTAGCGGGAGTAGAGACCCAGTACTTC
TRBJ2-7 TRBV23-1 TRBD1 - CASSQIPLDRVVEQYF TGCGCCAGCAGTCAAATCCCTTTGGACAGGGTAGTTGAGCAGTACTTC
TRBJ1-3 TRBV2 - - CASILLAGAGNTIYF TGTGCCAGCATTTTATTGGCAGGGGCTGGAAACACCATATATTTT